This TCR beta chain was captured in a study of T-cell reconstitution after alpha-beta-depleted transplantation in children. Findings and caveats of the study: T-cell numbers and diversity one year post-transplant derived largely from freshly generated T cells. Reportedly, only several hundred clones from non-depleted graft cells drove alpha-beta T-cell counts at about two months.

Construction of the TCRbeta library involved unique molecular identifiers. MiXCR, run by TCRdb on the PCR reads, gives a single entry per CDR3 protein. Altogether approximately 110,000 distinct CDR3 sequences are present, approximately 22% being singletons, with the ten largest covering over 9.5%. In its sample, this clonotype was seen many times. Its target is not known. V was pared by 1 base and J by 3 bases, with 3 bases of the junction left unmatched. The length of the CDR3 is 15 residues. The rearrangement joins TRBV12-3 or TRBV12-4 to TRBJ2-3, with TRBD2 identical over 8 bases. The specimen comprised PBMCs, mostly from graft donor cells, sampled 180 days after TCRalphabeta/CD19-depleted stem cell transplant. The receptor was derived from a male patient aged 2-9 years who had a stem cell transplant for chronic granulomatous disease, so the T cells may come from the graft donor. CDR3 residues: CASSLEGGGTDTQYF. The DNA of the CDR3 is TGTGCCAGCAGTTTAGAAGGCGGGGGGACAGATACGCAGTATTTT.